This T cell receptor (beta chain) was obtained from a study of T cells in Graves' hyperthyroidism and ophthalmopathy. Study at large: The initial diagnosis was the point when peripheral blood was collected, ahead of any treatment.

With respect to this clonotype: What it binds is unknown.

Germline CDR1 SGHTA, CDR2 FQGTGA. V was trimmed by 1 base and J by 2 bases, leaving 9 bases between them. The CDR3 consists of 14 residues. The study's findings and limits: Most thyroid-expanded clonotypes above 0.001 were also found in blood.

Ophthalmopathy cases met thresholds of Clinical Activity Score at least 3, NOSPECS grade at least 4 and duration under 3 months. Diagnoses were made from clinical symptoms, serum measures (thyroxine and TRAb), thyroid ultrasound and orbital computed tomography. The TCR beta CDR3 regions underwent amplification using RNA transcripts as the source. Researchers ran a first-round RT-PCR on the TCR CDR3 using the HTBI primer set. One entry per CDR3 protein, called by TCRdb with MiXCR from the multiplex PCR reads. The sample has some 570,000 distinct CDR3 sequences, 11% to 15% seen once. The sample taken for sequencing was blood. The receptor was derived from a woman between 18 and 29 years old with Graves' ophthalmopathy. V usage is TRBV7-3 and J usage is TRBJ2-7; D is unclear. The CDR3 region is CASSLKRSTYEQYF. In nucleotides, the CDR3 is TGTGCCAGCAGCTTAAAGCGATCCACCTACGAGCAGTACTTC.